These T cell receptor beta chains were read from a single sample in a study of blood T cell repertoires in COVID-19. The repertoire was sequenced with immunoSEQ multiplex PCR; TCRdb's copy has only in-frame clones and lacks some. The sample lists approximately 170,000 clones, about nine tenths occurring once. The sequencing input was PBMCs or T cells enriched from blood (not recorded which). The receptor source for this set is a woman aged 18-29 years who had recovered from COVID-19. CDR3s leave out the opening cysteine and the closing phenylalanine or tryptophan. Clone size is not always given. Where it is, it says once, few, many or a class for expanded clones.

V gene	J gene	clone size	CDR3 protein
TRBV5-6	TRBJ2-2	.	ASRLRTANTGELF
TRBV7-9	TRBJ1-1	.	ASSRGDRGAF
TRBV2	TRBJ2-1	few	ASGSSLGLEQF
TRBV7-9	TRBJ2-3	.	ASSHGDSQSDTQY
TRBV5-6	TRBJ2-1	.	ASSQWTSGADNEQF
TRBV9	TRBJ2-5	.	ASSVAVWESQETQY
TRBV28	TRBJ2-7	.	ASSRLAGGYEQY
TRBV9	TRBJ2-5	.	ASSVVGGRGETQY
TRBV25-1	TRBJ2-2	.	ASSEFYNTGELF
TRBV28	TRBJ1-5	.	ASRGETGAYSQPQH
TRBV2	TRBJ2-7	.	ASSESSGWRDSYEQY
TRBV7-3	TRBJ2-2	.	ASSLISSVPGGELF
TRBV6-4	TRBJ1-4	.	ASSGGLTNEKLF
TRBV7-2	TRBJ1-4	once	ASSLVGTDNEKLF
TRBV3-1/TRBV3-2	TRBJ2-2	once	ASSHSQHYTGELF
TRBV10-3	TRBJ2-3	.	AISESRAGGSSTDTQY
TRBV29-1	TRBJ1-1	once	SVEWGQGNTEAF
TRBV7-2	TRBJ2-5	.	ASSLVIAQAETQY
TRBV6-5	TRBJ2-7	.	ASRPWELSSYEQY
TRBV11-2	TRBJ1-1	.	ASSLSSSGLNTEAF
TRBV3-1/TRBV3-2	TRBJ2-4	.	ASSQGQKNIQY
TRBV19	TRBJ2-1	.	ASPVADSYNEQF
TRBV28	TRBJ1-2	.	ASSSLQGVGGYT
TRBV5-1	TRBJ1-2	few	ASMRGLVDYGYT
TRBV2	TRBJ2-1	.	ASSETGGRSEQF
TRBV10-2	TRBJ2-7	.	ASRRQVRSYEQY
TRBV7-2	TRBJ2-3	.	ASSLPLSGGAEWNTQY
TRBV15	TRBJ1-2	.	ATAPGSANYGYT
TRBV24-1	TRBJ1-3	.	ATSDPHGGESGNTIY
TRBV6-4	TRBJ1-4	.	ASSVNSNEKLF
TRBV18	TRBJ1-1	.	ASSSTEAF
TRBV9	TRBJ1-1	few	ASSVGMNTEAF
TRBV6-5	TRBJ2-7	.	ASSGTGGEQY
TRBV28	TRBJ1-5	.	ASRKQGWNGQPQH
TRBV5-5	TRBJ1-2	.	ASSPGFGLLHT
TRBV5-1	TRBJ1-4	.	ASSPGTDHEKLF
TRBV10-1	TRBJ1-4	.	ASSAEDGEKLF
TRBV21-1	TRBJ1-6	.	ASKGQSNSPLH
TRBV6-5	TRBJ2-5	.	ASRAGGGETQY
TRBV11-2	TRBJ2-2	.	ASSLAGTGSTGELF
TRBV6-5	TRBJ1-1	.	ASSTPGHPGLAF
TRBV5-4	TRBJ1-1	.	ASSSGGELRNTEAF
TRBV30	TRBJ2-1	.	AWSDYEPEIEQF
TRBV29-1	TRBJ2-7	.	SVELAETYEQY
TRBV5-1	TRBJ1-1	.	ASSQGKNTEAF